Given below is one TCR beta chain in context. What it binds is unknown. Here immunoSEQ multiplex PCR was the method, and the copy in TCRdb shows in-frame clones only, minus some. This sample carries fewer than 30,000 clones, roughly 95% of them seen once, and the ten largest clones take 2.7%. This CDR3 has 15 amino acids. In germline, CDR1 is SNHLY, CDR2 FYNNEI. V shed 6 bases, J shed 4 bases, and the junction held 8 bases outside the gene matches. This sample was included in a study of chemoradiotherapy in HPV16-positive cancers. Study-wide results and caveats: HPV-responsive T-cell expansion during chemoradiotherapy was linked to improved recurrence-free survival in HPV16-positive patients.

This clonotype originated in a human donor with HPV-associated anogenital cancer. The rearrangement uses TRBV2 and TRBJ2-2; TRBD1 matches at 7 bases. The specimen was taken from a patient who underwent chemoradiotherapy. Here the CDR3 reads CASRRGLGGTGELFF. In DNA form, the CDR3 reads TGTGCCAGCAGGAGGGGGCTGGGTGGCACCGGGGAGCTGTTTTTT.